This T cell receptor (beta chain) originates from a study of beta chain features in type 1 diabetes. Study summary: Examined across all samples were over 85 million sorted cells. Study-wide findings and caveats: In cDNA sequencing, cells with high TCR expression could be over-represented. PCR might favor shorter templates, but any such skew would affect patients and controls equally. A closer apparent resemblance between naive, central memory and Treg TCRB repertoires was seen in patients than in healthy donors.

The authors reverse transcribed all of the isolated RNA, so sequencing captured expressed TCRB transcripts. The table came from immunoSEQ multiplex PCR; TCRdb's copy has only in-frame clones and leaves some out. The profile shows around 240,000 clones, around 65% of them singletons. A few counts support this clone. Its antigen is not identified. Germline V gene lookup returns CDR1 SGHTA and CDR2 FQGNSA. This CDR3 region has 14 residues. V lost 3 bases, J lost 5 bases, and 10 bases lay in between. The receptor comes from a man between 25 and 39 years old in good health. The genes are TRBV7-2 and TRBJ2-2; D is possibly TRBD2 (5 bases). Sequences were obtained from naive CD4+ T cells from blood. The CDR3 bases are TGTGCCAGCAGCTTCTACGGGGTTACCGGGGAGCTGTTTTTT. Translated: CASSFYGVTGELFF. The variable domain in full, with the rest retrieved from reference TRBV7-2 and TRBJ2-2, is GAGVSQSPSNKVTEKGKDVELRCDPISGHTALYWYRQSLGQGLEFLIYFQGNSAPDKSGLPSDRFSAERTGGSVSTLTIQRTQQEDSAVYLCASSFYGVTGELFFGEGSRLTVL.